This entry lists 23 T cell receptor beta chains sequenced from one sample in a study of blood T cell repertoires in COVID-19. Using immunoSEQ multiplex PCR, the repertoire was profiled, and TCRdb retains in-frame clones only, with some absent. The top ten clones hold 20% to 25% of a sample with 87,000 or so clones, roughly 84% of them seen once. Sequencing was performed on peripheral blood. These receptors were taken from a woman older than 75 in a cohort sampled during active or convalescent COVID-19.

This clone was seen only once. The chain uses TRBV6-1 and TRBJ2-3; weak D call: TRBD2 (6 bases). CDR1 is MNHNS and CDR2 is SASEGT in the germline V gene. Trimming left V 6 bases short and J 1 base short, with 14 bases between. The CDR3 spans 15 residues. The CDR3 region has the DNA TGTGCCAGCAGGGAAACGGCTAGCGGCACAGATACGCAGTATTTT. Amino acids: CASRETASGTDTQYF.

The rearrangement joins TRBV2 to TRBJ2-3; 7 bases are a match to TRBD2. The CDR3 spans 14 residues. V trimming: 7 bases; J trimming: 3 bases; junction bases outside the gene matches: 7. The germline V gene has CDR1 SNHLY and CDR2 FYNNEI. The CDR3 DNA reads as TGTGCCAGCAACGACGGGGGGTGGACAGATACGCAGTATTTT. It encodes CASNDGGWTDTQYF.

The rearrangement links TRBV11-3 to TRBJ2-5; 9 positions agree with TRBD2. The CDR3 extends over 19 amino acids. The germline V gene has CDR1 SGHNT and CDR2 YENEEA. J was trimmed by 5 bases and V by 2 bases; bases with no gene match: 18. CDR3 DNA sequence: TGTGCCAGCAGCTTATTCCCTAGCGGGACCCACCCCAGGGGGGAGACCCAGTACTTC. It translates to CASSLFPSGTHPRGETQYF.

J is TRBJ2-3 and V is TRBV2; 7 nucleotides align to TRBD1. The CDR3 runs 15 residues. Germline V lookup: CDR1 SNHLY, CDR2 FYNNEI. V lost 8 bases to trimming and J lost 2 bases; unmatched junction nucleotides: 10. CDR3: CASGQQGSNTDTQYF. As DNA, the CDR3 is TGTGCCAGCGGCCAACAGGGGTCAAACACAGATACGCAGTATTTT.

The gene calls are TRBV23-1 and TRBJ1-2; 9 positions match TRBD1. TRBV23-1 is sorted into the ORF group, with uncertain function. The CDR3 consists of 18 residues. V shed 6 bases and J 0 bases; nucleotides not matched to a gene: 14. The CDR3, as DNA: TGCGCCAGCAGCGCCCGACCGGGACAGGGATCCTCTAACTATGGCTACACCTTC. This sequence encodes CASSARPGQGSSNYGYTF.

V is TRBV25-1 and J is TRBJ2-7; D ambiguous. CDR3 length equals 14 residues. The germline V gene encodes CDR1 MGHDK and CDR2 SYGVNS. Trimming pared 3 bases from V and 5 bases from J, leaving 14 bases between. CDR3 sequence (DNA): TGTGCCAGCAGTGATACAGCTTTAGGCCACGAGCAGTACTTC. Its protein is CASSDTALGHEQYF.

The CDR3 sequence: CASSLPSGLAGSGELFF. As DNA, the CDR3 is TGTGCCAGCAGCTTGCCTAGTGGACTAGCGGGATCGGGGGAGCTGTTTTTT. V is TRBV5-4 and J is TRBJ2-2, with TRBD2 identical over 12 bases. V trimming: 1 base; J trimming: 8 bases; junction bases outside the gene matches: 9. The CDR3 is 17 amino acids. The germline gives CDR1 SGHNT, CDR2 YYREEE (reference sequence).

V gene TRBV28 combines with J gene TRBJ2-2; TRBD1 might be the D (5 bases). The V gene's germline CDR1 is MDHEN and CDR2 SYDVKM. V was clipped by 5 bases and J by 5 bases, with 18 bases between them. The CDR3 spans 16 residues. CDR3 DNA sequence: TGTGCCAGCAGTCCCCCCCTGAGGAAGGGGACCGGGGAGCTGTTTTTT. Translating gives CASSPPLRKGTGELFF.

CDR3 DNA: TGTGCCAGCAGCTGGACACCACAGAACACTGAAGCTTTCTTT. It translates to CASSWTPQNTEAFF. The chain is built from TRBV2 and TRBJ1-1; maybe TRBD1 (5 bases). Germline V gives CDR1 SNHLY, CDR2 FYNNEI. This CDR3 has 14 residues. V was trimmed by 6 bases and J by 1 base, leaving 12 bases between them.

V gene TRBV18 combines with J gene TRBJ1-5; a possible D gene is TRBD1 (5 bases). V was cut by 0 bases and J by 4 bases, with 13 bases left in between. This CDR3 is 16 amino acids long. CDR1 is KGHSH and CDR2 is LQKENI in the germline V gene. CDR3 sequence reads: CASSPPGTGQNQPQHF. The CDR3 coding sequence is TGTGCCAGCTCACCACCAGGGACTGGGCAAAATCAGCCCCAGCATTTT.

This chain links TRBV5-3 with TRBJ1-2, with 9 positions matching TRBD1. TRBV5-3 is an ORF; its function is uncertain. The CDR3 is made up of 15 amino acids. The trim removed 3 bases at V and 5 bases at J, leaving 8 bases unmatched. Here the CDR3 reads CARSSRQGVQYGYTF. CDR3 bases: TGTGCCAGAAGCTCCAGACAGGGGGTGCAGTATGGCTACACCTTC.

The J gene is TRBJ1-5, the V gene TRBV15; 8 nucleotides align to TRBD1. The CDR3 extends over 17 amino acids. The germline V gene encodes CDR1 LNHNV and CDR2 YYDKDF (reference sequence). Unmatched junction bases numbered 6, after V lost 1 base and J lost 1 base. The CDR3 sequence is CATSRGQGAGSNQPQHF. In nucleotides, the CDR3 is TGTGCCACCAGCAGAGGCCAGGGGGCTGGGAGCAATCAGCCCCAGCATTTT.

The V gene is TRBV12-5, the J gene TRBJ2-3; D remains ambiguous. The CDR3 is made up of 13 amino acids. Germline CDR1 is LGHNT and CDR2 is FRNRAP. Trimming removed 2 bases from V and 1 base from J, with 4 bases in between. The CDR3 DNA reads TGTGCTAGTGGTTTGTCGGGCACAGATACGCAGTATTTT. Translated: CASGLSGTDTQYF. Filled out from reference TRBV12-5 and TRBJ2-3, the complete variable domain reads DARVTQTPRHKVTEMGQEVTMRCQPILGHNTVFWYRQTMMQGLELLAYFRNRAPLDDSGMPKDRFSAEMPDATLATLKIQPSEPRDSAVYFCASGLSGTDTQYFGPGTRLTVL.

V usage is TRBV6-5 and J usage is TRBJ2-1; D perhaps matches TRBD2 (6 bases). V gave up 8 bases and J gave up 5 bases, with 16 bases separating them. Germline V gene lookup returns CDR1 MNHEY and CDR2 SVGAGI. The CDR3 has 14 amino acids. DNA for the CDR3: TGTGCCAGCCGACGTGGAGGGGCCAACAATGAGCAGTTCTTC. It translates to CASRRGGANNEQFF.

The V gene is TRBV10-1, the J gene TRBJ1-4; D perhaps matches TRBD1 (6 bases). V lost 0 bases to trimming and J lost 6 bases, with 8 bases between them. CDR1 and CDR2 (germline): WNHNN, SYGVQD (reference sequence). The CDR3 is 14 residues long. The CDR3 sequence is CASSESTGYEKLFF. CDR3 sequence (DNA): TGCGCCAGCAGTGAGTCGACAGGATATGAAAAACTGTTTTTT.

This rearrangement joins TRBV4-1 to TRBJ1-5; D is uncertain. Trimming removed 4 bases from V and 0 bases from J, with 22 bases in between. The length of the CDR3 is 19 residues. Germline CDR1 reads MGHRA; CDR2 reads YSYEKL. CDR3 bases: TGCGCCAGCAGCCCCGACCGGGAGAGGATACTTTATAGCAATCAGCCCCAGCATTTT. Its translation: CASSPDRERILYSNQPQHF.

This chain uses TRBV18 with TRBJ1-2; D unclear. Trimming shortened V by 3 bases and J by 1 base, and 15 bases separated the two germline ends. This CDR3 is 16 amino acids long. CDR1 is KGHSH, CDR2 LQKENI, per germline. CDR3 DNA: TGTGCCAGCTCACCTGTACCTAACCCTTTTAACTATGGCTACACCTTC. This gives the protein CASSPVPNPFNYGYTF.

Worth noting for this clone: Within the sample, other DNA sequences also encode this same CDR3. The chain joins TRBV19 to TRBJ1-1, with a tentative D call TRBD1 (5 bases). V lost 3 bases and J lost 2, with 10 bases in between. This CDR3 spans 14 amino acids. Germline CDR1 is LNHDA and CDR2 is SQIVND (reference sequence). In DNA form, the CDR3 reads TGTGCCAGTAGTATCCAGGGTGGCAACACTGAAGCTTTCTTT. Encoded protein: CASSIQGGNTEAFF.

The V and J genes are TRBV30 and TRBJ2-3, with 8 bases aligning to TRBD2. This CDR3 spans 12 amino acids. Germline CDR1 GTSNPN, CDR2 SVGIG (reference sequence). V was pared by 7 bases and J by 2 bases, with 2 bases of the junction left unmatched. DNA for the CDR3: TGTGCCTTAGCGGGGAACACAGATACGCAGTATTTT. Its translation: CALAGNTDTQYF.

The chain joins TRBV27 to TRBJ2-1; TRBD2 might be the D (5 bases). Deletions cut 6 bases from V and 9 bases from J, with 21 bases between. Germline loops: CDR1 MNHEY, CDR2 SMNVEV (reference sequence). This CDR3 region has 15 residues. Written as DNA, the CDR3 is TGTGCCAGCAGAACTCTGGGAGTTGGCGGCGGTGAGCAGTTCTTC. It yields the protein CASRTLGVGGGEQFF.

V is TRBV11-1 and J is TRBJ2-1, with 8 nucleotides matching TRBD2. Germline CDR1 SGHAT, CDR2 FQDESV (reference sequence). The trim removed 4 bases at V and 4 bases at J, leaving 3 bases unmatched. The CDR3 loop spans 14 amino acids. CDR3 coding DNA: TGTGCCAGCAGCTCCGGGAGGGTTTACAATGAGCAGTTCTTC. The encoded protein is CASSSGRVYNEQFF. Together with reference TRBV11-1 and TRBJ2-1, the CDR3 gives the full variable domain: EAEVAQSPRYKITEKSQAVAFWCDPISGHATLYWYRQILGQGPELLVQFQDESVVDDSQLPKDRFSAERLKGVDSTLKIQPAELGDSAMYLCASSSGRVYNEQFFGPGTRLTVL.

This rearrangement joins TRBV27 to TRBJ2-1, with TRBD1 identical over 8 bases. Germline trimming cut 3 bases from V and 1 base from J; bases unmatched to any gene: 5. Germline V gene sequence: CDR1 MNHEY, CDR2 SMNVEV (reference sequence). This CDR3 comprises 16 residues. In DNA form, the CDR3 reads TGTGCCAGCAGTTTCTCCGGGACAGGTTCCTACAATGAGCAGTTCTTC. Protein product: CASSFSGTGSYNEQFF.

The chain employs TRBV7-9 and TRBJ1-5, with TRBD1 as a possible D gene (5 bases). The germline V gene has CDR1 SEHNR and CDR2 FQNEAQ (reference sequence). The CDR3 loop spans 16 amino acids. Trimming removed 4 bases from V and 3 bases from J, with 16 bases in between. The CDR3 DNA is TGTGCCAGCAGCTCCGGCAGGGTGGGGCCCAATCAGCCCCAGCATTTT. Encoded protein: CASSSGRVGPNQPQHF.